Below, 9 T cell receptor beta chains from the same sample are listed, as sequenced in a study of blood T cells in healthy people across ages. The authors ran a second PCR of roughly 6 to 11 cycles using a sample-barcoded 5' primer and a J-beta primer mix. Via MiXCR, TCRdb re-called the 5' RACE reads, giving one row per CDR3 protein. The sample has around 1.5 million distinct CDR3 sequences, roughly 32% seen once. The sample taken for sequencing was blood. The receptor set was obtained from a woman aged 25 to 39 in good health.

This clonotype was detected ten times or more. CDR3 region: CASSGTSGGATDTQYF. CDR3 sequence (DNA): TGTGCCAGCAGTGGGACTAGCGGGGGGGCCACAGATACGCAGTATTTT. The gene calls are TRBV25-1 and TRBJ2-3; TRBD2 matches 15 bases. The CDR3 has 16 amino acids. Germline V gene data show CDR1 as MGHDK and CDR2 as SYGVNS. J lost 2 bases, V lost 4 bases, and 1 base had no gene match.

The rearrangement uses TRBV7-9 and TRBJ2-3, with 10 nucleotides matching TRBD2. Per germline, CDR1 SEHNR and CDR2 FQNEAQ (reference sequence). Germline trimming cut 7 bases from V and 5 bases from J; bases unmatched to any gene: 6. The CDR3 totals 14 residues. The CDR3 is CASTAGTSVDTQYF. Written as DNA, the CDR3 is TGTGCCAGCACCGCCGGGACTAGCGTAGATACGCAGTATTTT.

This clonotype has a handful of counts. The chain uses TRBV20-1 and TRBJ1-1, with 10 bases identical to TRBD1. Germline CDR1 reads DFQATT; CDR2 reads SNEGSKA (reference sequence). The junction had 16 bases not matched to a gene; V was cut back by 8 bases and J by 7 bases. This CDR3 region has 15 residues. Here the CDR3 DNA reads TGCAGTACCAGAGACCCCGGGACAGGGGTCTTTGAAGCTTTCTTT. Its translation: CSTRDPGTGVFEAFF.

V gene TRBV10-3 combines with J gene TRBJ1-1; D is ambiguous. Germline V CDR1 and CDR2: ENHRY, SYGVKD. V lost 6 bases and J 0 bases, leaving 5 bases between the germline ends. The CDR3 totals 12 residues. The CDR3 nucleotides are TGTGCCATCAGCCGCATGAACACTGAAGCTTTCTTT. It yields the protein CAISRMNTEAFF.

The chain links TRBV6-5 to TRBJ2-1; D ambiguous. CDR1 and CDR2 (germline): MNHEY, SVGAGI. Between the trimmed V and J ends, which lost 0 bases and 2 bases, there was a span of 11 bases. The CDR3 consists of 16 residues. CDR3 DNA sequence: TGTGCCAGCAGTTACTCGCTGACTCCAACCTACAATGAGCAGTTCTTC. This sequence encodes CASSYSLTPTYNEQFF.

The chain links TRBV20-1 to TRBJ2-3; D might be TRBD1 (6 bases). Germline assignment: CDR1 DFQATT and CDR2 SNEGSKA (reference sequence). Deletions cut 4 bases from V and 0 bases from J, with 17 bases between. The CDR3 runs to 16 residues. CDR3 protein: CSATIEQGKSTDTQYF. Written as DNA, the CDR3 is TGCAGTGCTACAATCGAACAGGGCAAAAGCACAGATACGCAGTATTTT.

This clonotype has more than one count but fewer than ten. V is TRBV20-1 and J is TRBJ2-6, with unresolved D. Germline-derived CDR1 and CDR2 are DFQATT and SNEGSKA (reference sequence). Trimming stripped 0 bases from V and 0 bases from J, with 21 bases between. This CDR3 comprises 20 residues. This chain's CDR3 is CSARDRLALRLLSGANVLTF. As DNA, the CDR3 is TGCAGTGCTAGAGATAGGTTAGCTCTACGCTTACTCTCTGGGGCCAACGTCCTGACTTTC.

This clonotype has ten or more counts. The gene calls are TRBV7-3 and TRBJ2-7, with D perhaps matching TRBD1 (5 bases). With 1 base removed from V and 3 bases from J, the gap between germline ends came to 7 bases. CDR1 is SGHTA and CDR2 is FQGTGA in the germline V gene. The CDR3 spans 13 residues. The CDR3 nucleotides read TGTGCCAGCAGCTTAAAGGGGAACTACGAGCAGTACTTC. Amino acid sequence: CASSLKGNYEQYF.

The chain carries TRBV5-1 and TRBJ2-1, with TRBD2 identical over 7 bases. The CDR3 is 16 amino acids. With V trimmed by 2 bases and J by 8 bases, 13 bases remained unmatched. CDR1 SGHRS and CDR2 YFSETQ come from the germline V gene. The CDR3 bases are TGCGCCAGCAGCTTTCTGCTAGCGGTGCCTCGGGATGAGCAGTTCTTC. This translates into CASSFLLAVPRDEQFF.